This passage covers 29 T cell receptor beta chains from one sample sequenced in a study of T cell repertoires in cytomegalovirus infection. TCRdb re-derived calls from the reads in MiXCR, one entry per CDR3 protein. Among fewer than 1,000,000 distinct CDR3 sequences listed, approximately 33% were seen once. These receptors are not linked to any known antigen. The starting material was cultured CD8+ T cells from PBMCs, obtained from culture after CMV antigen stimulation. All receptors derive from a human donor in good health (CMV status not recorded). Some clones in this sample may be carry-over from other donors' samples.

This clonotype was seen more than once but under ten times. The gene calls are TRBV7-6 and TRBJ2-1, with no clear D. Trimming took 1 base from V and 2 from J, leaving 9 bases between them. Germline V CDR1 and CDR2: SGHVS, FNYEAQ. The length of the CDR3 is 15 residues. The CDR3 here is CASSLEVRAYNEQFF. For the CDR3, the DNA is TGTGCCAGCAGCTTAGAGGTCCGGGCCTACAATGAGCAGTTCTTC.

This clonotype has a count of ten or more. CDR3 coding DNA: TGTGCCAGCAGCGGGACCCTCTACGAGCAGTACTTC. It is translated as CASSGTLYEQYF. The chain joins TRBV7-2 to TRBJ2-7; D might be TRBD1 or TRBD2, each matching 5 bases. The CDR3 consists of 12 residues. Germline CDR1 reads SGHTA; CDR2 reads FQGNSA. Trimming cost V 5 bases and J 3 bases, with 8 bases left between them. Full variable domain (outside the CDR3, taken from reference TRBV7-2 and TRBJ2-7): GAGVSQSPSNKVTEKGKDVELRCDPISGHTALYWYRQSLGQGLEFLIYFQGNSAPDKSGLPSDRFSAERTGGSVSTLTIQRTQQEDSAVYLCASSGTLYEQYFGPGTRLTVT.

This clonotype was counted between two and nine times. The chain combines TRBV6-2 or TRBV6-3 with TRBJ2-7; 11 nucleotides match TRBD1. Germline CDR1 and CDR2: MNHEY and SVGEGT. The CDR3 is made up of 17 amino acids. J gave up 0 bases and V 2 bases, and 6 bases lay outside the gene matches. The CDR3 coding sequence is TGTGCCAGCAGTTACCCCCCCGGGACAGGGGGCTCCTACGAGCAGTACGTC. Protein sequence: CASSYPPGTGGSYEQYV.

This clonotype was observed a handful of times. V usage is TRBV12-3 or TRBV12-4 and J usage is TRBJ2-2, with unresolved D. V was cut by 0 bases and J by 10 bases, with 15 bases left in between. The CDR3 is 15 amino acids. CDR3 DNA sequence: TGTGCCAGCAGTTTAGCTTGGGTAGCATCGCCGGAGCTGTTTTTT. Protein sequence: CASSLAWVASPELFF.

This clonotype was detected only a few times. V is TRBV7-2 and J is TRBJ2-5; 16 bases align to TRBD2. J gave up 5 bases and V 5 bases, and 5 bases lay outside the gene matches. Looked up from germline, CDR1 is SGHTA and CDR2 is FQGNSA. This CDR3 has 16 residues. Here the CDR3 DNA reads TGTGCCAGCAGCCAGGGACTAGCGGGGGGGGGGGAGACCCAGTACTTC. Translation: CASSQGLAGGGETQYF. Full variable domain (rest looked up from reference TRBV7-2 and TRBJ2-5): GAGVSQSPSNKVTEKGKDVELRCDPISGHTALYWYRQSLGQGLEFLIYFQGNSAPDKSGLPSDRFSAERTGGSVSTLTIQRTQQEDSAVYLCASSQGLAGGGETQYFGPGTRLLVL.

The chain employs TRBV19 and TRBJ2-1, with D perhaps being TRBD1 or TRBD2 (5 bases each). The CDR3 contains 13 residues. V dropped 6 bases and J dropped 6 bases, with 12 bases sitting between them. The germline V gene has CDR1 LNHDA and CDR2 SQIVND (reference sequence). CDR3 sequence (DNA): TGTGCCAGTAGCGAGGGACGAAGCAATGAGCAGTTCTTC. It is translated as CASSEGRSNEQFF.

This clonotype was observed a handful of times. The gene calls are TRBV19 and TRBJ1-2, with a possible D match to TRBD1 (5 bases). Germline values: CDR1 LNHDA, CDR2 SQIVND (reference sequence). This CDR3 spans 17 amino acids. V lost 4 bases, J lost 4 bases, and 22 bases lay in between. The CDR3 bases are TGTGCCAGTAGTAGCGACAGCCTCACCGTTTCGCTCTATGGCTACACCTTC. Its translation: CASSSDSLTVSLYGYTF.

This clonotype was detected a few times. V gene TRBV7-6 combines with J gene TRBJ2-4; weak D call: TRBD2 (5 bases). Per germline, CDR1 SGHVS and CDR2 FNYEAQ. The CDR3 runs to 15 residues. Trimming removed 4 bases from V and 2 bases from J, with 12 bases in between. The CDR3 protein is CASSSGPGTKNIQYF. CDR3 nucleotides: TGTGCCAGCAGCTCGGGCCCGGGGACCAAAAACATTCAGTACTTC.

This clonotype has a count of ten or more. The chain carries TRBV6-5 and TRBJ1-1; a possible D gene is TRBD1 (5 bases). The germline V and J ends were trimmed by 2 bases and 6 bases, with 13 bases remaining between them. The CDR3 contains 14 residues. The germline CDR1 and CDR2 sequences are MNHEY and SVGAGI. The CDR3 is CASSYGGFGPEAFF. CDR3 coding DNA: TGTGCCAGCAGTTACGGGGGTTTTGGGCCTGAAGCTTTCTTT.

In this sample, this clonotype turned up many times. In nucleotides, the CDR3 is TGTGCCAGCAGCTTAGATGGAACCTTTAGGACCCAGTACTTC. The encoded protein is CASSLDGTFRTQYF. The chain joins TRBV7-2 to TRBJ2-5; unclear D gene. This CDR3 has 14 residues. Trimming removed 1 base at V and 7 bases at J, with 13 bases between. From germline, CDR1 is SGHTA and CDR2 FQGNSA.

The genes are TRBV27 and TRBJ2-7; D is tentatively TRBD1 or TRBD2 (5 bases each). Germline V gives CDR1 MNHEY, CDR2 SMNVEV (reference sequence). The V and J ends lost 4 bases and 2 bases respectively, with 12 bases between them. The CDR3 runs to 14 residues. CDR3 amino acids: CASSSGTATYEQYF. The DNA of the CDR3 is TGTGCCAGCAGTTCCGGGACGGCGACCTACGAGCAGTACTTC.

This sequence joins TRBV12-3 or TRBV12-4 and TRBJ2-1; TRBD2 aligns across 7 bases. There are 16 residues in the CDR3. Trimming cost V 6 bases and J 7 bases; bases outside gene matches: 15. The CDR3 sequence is CASRTYGGGIGNEQFF. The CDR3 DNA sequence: TGTGCCAGCAGAACATATGGGGGGGGGATTGGGAATGAGCAGTTCTTC.

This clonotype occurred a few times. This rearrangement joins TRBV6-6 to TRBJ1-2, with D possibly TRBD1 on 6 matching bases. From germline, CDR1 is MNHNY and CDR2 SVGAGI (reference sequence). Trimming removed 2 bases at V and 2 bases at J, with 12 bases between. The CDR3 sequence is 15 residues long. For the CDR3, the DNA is TGTGCCAGCAGTTACCTAAGGACAGAAAACTATGGCTACACCTTC. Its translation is CASSYLRTENYGYTF.

Here the CDR3 DNA reads TGTGCCAGCAGTGAATTGATCGACCCGAACACTGAAGCTTTCTTT. It specifies CASSELIDPNTEAFF. The chain uses TRBV25-1 and TRBJ1-1, with D unresolved. Trimming shortened V by 1 base and J by 1 base, and 10 bases separated the two germline ends. The germline V gene encodes CDR1 MGHDK and CDR2 SYGVNS. This CDR3 spans 15 amino acids.

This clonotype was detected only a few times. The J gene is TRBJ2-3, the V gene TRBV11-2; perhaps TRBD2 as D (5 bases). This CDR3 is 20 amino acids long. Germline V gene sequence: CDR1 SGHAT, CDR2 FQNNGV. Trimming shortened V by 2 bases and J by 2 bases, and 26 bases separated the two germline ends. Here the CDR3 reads CASSLWSRRETTRFTDTQYF. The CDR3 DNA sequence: TGTGCCAGCAGCTTATGGTCGAGACGGGAAACTACCCGCTTCACAGATACGCAGTATTTT.

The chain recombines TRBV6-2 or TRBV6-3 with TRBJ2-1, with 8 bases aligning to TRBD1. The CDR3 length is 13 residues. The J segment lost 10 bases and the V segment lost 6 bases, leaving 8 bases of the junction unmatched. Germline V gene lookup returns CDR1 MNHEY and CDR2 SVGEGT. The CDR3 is CASRDRGRGEQFF. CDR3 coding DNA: TGTGCCAGCAGAGACAGGGGCAGGGGGGAGCAGTTCTTC.

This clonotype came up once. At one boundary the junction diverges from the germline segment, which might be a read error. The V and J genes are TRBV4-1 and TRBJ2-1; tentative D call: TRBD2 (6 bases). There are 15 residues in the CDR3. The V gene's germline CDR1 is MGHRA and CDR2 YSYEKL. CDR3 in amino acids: CASSQDVGGSNGQFF. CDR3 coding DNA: TGCGCCAGCAGCCAAGATGTCGGGGGAAGCAATGGGCAGTTCTTC.

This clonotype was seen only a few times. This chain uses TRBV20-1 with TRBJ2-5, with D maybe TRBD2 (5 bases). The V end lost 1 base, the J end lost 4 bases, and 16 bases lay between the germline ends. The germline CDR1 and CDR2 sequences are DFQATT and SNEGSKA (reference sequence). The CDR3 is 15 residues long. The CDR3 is CSARAIGEILETQYF. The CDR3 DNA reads TGCAGTGCTAGAGCGATCGGGGAGATCTTAGAGACCCAGTACTTC.

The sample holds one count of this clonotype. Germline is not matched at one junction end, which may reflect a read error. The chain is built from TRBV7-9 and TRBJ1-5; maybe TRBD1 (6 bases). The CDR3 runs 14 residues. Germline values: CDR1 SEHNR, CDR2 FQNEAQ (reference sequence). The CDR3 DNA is TGTGCCAGCAGCACCGGACAGAGCAATCAGCCTCAGCATTTT. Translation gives CASSTGQSNQPQHF.

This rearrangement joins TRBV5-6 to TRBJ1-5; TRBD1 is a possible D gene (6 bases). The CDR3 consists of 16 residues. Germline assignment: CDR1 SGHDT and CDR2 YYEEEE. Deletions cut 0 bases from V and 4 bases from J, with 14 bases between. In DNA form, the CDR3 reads TGTGCCAGCAGCTTGGAAGGGGACACTCGAAATCAGCCCCAGCATTTT. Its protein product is CASSLEGDTRNQPQHF.

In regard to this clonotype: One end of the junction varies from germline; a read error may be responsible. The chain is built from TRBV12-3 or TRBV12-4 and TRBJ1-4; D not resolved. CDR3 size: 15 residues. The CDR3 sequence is CSSSFQALLNEKLFF. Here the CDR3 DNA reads TGTTCCAGCAGTTTTCAGGCTCTCCTTAATGAAAAACTGTTTTTT.

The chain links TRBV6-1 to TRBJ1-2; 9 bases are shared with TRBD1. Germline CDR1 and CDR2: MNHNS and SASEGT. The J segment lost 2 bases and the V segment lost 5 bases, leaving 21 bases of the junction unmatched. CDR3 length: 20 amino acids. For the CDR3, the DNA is TGTGCCAGCAGTCACTATCCTTACCGGGACAGGGTTGTAGGGAACTATGGCTACACCTTC. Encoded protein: CASSHYPYRDRVVGNYGYTF.

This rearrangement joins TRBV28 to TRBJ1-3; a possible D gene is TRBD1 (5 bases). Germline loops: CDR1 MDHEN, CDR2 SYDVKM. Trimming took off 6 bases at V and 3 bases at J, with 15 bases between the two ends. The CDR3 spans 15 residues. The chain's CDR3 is CASRGSSGGGNTIYF. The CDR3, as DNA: TGTGCCAGCAGAGGCTCCTCGGGGGGTGGAAACACCATATATTTT.

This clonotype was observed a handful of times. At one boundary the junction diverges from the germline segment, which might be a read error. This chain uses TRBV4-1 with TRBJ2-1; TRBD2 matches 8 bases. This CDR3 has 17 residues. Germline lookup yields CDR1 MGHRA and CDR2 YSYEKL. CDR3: CASSQGISGGLYNEQFF. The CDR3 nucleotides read TGTGCCAGCAGCCAAGGGATCAGCGGGGGTTTATACAATGAGCAGTTCTTC.

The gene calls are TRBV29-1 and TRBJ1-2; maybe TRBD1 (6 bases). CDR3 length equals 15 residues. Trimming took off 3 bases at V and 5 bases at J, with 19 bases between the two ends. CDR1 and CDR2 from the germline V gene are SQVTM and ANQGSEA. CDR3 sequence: CSVEGAQAKGYGYTF. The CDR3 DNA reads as TGCAGCGTTGAGGGGGCACAGGCAAAAGGGTATGGCTACACCTTC. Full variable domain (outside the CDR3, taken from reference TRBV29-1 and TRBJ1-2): SAVISQKPSRDICQRGTSLTIQCQVDSQVTMMFWYRQQPGQSLTLIATANQGSEATYESGFVIDKFPISRPNLTFSTLTVSNMSPEDSSIYLCSVEGAQAKGYGYTFGSGTRLTVV.

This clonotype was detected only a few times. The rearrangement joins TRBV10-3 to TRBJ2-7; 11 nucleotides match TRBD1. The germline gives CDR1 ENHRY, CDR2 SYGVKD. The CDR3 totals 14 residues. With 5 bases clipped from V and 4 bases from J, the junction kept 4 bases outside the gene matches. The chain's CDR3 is CAISSGTGGYEQYF. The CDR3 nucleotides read TGTGCCATCAGTTCAGGGACAGGGGGATACGAGCAGTACTTC.

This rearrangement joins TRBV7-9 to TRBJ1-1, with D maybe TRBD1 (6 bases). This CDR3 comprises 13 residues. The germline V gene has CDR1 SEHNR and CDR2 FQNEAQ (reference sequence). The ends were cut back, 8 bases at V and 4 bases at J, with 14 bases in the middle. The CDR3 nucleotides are TGTGCCAGCGGCCGGAAAGGGGGCACTGAAGCTTTCTTT. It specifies CASGRKGGTEAFF.

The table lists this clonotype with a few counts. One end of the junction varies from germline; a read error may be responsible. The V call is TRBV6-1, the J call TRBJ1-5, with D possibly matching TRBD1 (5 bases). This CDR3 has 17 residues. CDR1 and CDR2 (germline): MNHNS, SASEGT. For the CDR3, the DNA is TGTGCCAGCAGAGAAGGGGTTGGGGCGTTAGGCAATCAGCCCCAGCATTTT. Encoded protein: CASREGVGALGNQPQHF.

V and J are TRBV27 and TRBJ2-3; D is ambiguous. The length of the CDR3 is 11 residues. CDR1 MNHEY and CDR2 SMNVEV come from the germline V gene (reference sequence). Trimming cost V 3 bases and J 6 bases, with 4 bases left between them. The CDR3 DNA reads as TGTGCCAGCAGTTTTTACGATACGCAGTATTTT. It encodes CASSFYDTQYF.